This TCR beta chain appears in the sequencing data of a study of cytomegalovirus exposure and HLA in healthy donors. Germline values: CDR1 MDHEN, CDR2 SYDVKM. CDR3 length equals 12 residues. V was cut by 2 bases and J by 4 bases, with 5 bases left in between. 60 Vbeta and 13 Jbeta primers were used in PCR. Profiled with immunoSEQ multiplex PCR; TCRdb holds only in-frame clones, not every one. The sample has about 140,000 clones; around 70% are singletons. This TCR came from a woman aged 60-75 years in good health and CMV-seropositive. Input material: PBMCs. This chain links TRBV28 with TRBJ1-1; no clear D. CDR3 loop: CASSLVGTEAFF. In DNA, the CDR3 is TGTGCCAGCAGTTTAGTCGGCACTGAAGCTTTCTTT. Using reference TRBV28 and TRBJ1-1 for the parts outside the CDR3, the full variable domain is DVKVTQSSRYLVKRTGEKVFLECVQDMDHENMFWYRQDPGLGLRLIYFSYDVKMKEKGDIPEGYSVSREKKERFSLILESASTNQTSMYLCASSLVGTEAFFGQGTRLTVV.